This TCR beta chain is from a study of cytomegalovirus exposure and HLA in healthy donors. A word on this clone: Its antigen is still unknown.

Study-level findings and limits: There were 150 to 200 TCR beta chains listed as cytomegalovirus-associated.

Clones were sequenced by immunoSEQ multiplex PCR, and TCRdb holds only the in-frame ones, with some missing. The sample shows around 80,000 clones, around 95% of them seen only once. CDR3 length: 14 residues. Trimming shortened V by 7 bases and J by 3 bases, and 16 bases separated the two germline ends. Germline values: CDR1 MNHEY, CDR2 SVGAGI. This clonotype was sampled from a woman between 18 and 29 years old in good health and CMV-seronegative. Material: PBMCs. The chain uses TRBV6-5 and TRBJ2-7; D might be TRBD2 (7 bases). CDR3 residues: CASTPWRGGYEQYF. CDR3 bases: TGTGCCAGCACCCCCTGGAGGGGGGGCTACGAGCAGTACTTC.